The rows below give T cell receptor beta chains drawn from one sample of a study of regulatory T cells in long-lasting Graves disease. One entry per CDR3 protein, called by TCRdb with MiXCR from the multiplex PCR reads. The table records roughly 500,000 distinct CDR3 sequences, around 15% of them present only once. The same data also contributed to another study, on T cells in Graves' hyperthyroidism and ophthalmopathy.

Sequencing was performed on peripheral blood mononuclear cells (PBMCs), taken at new diagnosis, from a patient treated with antithyroid drugs. The receptors derive from a woman aged 45 to 65 with Graves disease. CDR3s leave out the opening cysteine and the closing phenylalanine or tryptophan.

V,J,CDR3
TRBV7-9,TRBJ2-7,ASSPGVEQY
TRBV29-1,TRBJ2-5,SKLANNEETQY
TRBV5-8,TRBJ1-2,ASARRWPGGSGYT
TRBV2,TRBJ2-7,AGTADPYEQY
TRBV20-1,TRBJ2-3,SAILGDTQY
TRBV10-3,TRBJ2-1,AISESPGREEF
TRBV6-5,TRBJ2-3,ASSYGLAGDLDTQY
TRBV9,TRBJ2-5,ASSESDRGYQETQY
TRBV5-8,TRBJ2-1,ASRNRGSPSEQF
TRBV12-3/TRBV12-4,TRBJ2-7,ASSFFGISYEQY
TRBV4-2,TRBJ2-1,ASSQDGVPFYNEQF
TRBV28,TRBJ2-1,AHPGQVVNEQF
TRBV7-2,TRBJ1-3,ASSASSTGPRGNTIY
TRBV3-1,TRBJ1-1,ASSLPGRGAEAF
TRBV4-1,TRBJ2-3,ASSQPGTSTDTQY
TRBV20-1,TRBJ2-1,SARGTSGSNEQF
TRBV5-1,TRBJ2-1,ASSRGLPGYNEQF
TRBV7-3,TRBJ1-3,ASSLGLSGNTIY
TRBV2,TRBJ1-6,ASSEGYRDRKVYSPLH
TRBV4-1,TRBJ2-2,ASSRGLSGIGELF
TRBV6-5,TRBJ1-3,ASSYSGTASGNTIY
TRBV28,TRBJ2-3,ASSLGGRNWDTQY
TRBV2,TRBJ2-5,ASSERGQPQETQY
TRBV30,TRBJ1-1,AWSQGGVNTEAF
TRBV12-3/TRBV12-4,TRBJ2-3,ASSYRSGDSGSGPDTQY
TRBV3-1,TRBJ2-1,ASSQSSGASGSSEQF
TRBV18,TRBJ1-4,ASSPRGQTNEKLF
TRBV18,TRBJ1-1,ASSPISRTGWNTEAF
TRBV5-5,TRBJ2-7,ASSSGLAGGRPFYEQY
TRBV6-2/TRBV6-3,TRBJ2-1,ASSYNRNEQF
TRBV6-1,TRBJ2-5,ASTTGTGSKETQY
TRBV12-3/TRBV12-4,TRBJ2-5,ASSLSGLGSQETQY
TRBV5-1,TRBJ2-1,ASSFTTDYNEQF
TRBV2,TRBJ1-5,ASSEGDRGFNQPQH
TRBV19,TRBJ1-5,ASSRGQTNQPQH
TRBV4-1,TRBJ2-1,APKGRGELGNEQF
TRBV20-1,TRBJ2-7,SGSGEWSYEQY
TRBV3-1,TRBJ2-1,ASSPRRGLAGSYNEQF
TRBV27,TRBJ2-3,ASSLSSGIDTQY
TRBV10-3,TRBJ2-3,AITATGKGQY
TRBV20-1,TRBJ2-7,SAQSGGPYEQY
TRBV28,TRBJ1-2,ASSFRNRDRGTNYGYT
TRBV11-2,TRBJ2-1,ASSLEGGLAGVGNEQF
TRBV5-6,TRBJ1-5,ASSLTSGFGQPQH
TRBV5-1,TRBJ2-5,ATSYSGGEETQY
TRBV5-1,TRBJ2-5,ASSPGLAGGQDETQY
TRBV3-1,TRBJ2-1,ASSPSGGAYNEQF
TRBV13,TRBJ1-2,ASSPMTGNYGYT
TRBV4-1,TRBJ2-3,ASSQVLREGIDTQY
TRBV27,TRBJ1-5,ASRSGGAQQPQH
TRBV12-3/TRBV12-4,TRBJ2-7,ASSLTGIYEQY
TRBV5-1,TRBJ2-7,ASGDGYEQY
TRBV2,TRBJ1-5,ASSERTDYSNQPQH
TRBV20-1,TRBJ2-7,SANLAGVAYEQY
TRBV7-3,TRBJ2-2,ASSLKETGELF
TRBV30,TRBJ2-1,AWSVRSSSYNEQF
TRBV6-1,TRBJ1-4,ATGDFEKLF